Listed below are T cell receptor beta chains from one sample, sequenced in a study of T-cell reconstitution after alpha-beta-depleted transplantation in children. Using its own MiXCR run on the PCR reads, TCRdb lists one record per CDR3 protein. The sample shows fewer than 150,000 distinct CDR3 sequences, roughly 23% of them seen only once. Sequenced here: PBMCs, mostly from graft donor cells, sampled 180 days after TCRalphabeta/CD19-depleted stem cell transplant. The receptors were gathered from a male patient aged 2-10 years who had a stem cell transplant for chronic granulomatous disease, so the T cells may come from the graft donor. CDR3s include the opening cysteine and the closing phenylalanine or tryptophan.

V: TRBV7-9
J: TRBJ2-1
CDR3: CASSLGPPGEQFF

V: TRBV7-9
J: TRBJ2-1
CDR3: CAIPERGSYNEQFF

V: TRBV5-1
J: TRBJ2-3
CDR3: CASSRGALRASTDTQYF

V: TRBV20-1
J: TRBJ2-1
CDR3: CSARDKVLSYNEQFF

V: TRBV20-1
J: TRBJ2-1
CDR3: CSARDFGLAVHNEQFF

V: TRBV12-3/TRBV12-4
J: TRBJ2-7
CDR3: CASSWGGEQYF

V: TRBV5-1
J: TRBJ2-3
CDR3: CASSSRLPSTDTQYF

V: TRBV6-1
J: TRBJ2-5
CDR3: CASTPVAGGLQETQYF

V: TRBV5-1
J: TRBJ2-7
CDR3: CASSLGQRNYEQYF

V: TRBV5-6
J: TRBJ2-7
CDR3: CASSRTSGDYEQYF

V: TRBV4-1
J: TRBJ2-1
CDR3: CASSRLAGGRSEQFF

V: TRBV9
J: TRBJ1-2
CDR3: CASSVGSRQNYGYTF

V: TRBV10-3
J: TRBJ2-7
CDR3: CAISESGRAYEQYF

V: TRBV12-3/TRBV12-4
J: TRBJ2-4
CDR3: CASRSRDLNIQYF

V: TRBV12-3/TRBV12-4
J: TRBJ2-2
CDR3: CASSFLRGSGTGELFF

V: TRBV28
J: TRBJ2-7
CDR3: CASSPPLAGPYEQYF

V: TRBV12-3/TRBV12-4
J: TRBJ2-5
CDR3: CASSFQEGETQYF

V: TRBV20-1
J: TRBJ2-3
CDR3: CSARLIAGGLSTDTQYF

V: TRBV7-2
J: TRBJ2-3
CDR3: CASSYYIDRTSTDTQYF

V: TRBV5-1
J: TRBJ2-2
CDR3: CASSGLANTGELFF

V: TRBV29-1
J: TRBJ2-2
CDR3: CSVYRVELAGGRITGELFF

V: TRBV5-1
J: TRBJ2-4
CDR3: CASSWGQGIDKNIQYF

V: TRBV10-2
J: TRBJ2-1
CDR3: CAKTSPIEQFF

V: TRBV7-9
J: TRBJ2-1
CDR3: CASSPSGTYNEQFF

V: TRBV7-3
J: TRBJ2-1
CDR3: CASSLGGTSVFEQFF

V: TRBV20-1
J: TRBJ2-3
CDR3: CSATRLAGGLGTDTQYF

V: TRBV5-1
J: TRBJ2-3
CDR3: CASSLPVGEGKGDTQYF

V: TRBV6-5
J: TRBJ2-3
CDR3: CASSYDRQSTDTQYF

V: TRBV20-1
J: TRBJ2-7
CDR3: CSASSTGVEQYF

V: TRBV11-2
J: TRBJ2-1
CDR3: CASSLMGYNEQFF

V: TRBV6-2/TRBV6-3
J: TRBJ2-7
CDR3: CASSSAGFSYEQYF

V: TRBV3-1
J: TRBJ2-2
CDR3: CASMGFGREDGTGELFF

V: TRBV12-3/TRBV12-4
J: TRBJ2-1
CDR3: CASSSRGDRGQRGYNEQFF

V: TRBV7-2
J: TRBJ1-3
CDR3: CASSQPGNTIYF

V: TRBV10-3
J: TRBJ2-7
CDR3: CAISGGGAAYEQYF

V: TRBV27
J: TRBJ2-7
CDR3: CASSFGQDSYEQYF

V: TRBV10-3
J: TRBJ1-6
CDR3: CAISEFPNSPLHF

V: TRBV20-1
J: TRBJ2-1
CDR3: CSADQGGGTNSYNEQFF

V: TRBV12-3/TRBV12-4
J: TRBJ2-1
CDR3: CASRGVNEQFF

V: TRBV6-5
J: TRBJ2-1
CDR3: CASSYSKRGGYEQFF

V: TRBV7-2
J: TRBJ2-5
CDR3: CASSLHEGALQGQYF

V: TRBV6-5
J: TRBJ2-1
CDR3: CASSYGLARNEQFF

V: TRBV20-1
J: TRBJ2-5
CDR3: CSAATSVKGETQYF

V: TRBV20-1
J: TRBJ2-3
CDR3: CSASPQPWGTDTQYF

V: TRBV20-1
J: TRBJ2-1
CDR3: CSARRGRAYNEQFF

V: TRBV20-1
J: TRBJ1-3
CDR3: CSARWGSGNTIYF

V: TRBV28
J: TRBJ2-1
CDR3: CALRREQFF

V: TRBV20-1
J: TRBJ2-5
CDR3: CSARVSPKTGQYQETQYF

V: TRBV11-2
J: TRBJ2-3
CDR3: CASSSGTSGGHTQYF

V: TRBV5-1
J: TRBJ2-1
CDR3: CASSIRPGYNEQFF

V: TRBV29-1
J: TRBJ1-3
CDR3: CSASTGSGTIYF

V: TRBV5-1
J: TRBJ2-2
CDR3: CAEGGPNTGELFF

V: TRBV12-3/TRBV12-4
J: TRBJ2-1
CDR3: CASSLMGGSSNEQFF

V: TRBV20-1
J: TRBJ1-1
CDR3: CSARENTEAFF

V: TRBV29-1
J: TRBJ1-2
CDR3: CSVETLGGSDYGYTF

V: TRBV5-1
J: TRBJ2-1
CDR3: CASSLGQDPNNEQFF

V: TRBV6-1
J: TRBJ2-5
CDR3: CASSCLAGQETQYF

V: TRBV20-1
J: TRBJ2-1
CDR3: CSARSPGGGNEQFF

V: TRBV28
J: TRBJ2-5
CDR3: CASTVIGRTAQETQYF